These 32 T cell receptor beta chains came from one sample sequenced in a study of blood T cell repertoires in COVID-19. Measured with immunoSEQ multiplex PCR; TCRdb has only the in-frame clones, and not every one. In the table there are about 170,000 clones, approximately 85% of which are singletons. The specimen was peripheral blood. These receptors were collected from a man older than 75 with COVID-19, enrolled during active disease.

The chain uses TRBV27 and TRBJ2-1, with TRBD2 matching over 14 bases. The CDR3 is 19 residues long. V shed 2 bases, J shed 3 bases, and the junction held 9 bases outside the gene matches. The germline V gene has CDR1 MNHEY and CDR2 SMNVEV (reference sequence). The CDR3 region is CASSLQGLAGAPLYNEQFF. The CDR3 DNA follows: TGTGCCAGCAGTTTACAGGGACTAGCGGGGGCCCCCCTCTACAATGAGCAGTTCTTC.

The chain carries TRBV27 and TRBJ1-2; 8 nucleotides line up with TRBD1. The CDR3 has 14 residues. The germline V gene encodes CDR1 MNHEY and CDR2 SMNVEV (reference sequence). Trimming cost V 6 bases and J 2 bases; bases outside gene matches: 5. The DNA for the CDR3 is TGTGCCAGCAGCCCAGGGGGCAGGAACTATGGCTACACCTTC. Translated: CASSPGGRNYGYTF.

V and J are TRBV10-3 and TRBJ1-4; 10 bases match TRBD1. Looked up from germline, CDR1 is ENHRY and CDR2 is SYGVKD. The CDR3 loop spans 15 amino acids. The ends lost 6 bases at V and 4 bases at J; junction bases unmatched: 5. The CDR3 DNA reads TGTGCCATCAGGCCCGGGACAGGGGTTAATGAAAAACTGTTTTTT. Translation: CAIRPGTGVNEKLFF.

The chain links TRBV10-1 to TRBJ2-1; 11 bases line up with TRBD1. Germline lookup yields CDR1 WNHNN and CDR2 SYGVQD (reference sequence). Germline trimming cut 2 bases from V and 0 bases from J; bases unmatched to any gene: 0. This CDR3 comprises 16 residues. The CDR3 is CASSEGTGGSYNEQFF. CDR3 sequence (DNA): TGCGCCAGCAGTGAGGGGACAGGGGGCTCCTACAATGAGCAGTTCTTC.

Note on this clone: Other DNA sequences from this sample encode an identical CDR3 as well. The J gene is TRBJ1-6, the V gene TRBV6-1; D is undetermined. V dropped 0 bases and J dropped 6 bases, with 6 bases sitting between them. The CDR3 is 14 residues long. Per germline, CDR1 MNHNS and CDR2 SASEGT. The CDR3 DNA sequence: TGTGCCAGCAGTGAAGCAGGAGCTAATTCACCCCTCCACTTT. Translated: CASSEAGANSPLHF.

The rearrangement joins TRBV28 to TRBJ2-3; TRBD2 matches 9 bases. J was trimmed by 4 bases and V by 11 bases; bases with no gene match: 1. The CDR3 covers 11 residues. The germline gives CDR1 MDHEN, CDR2 SYDVKM. The CDR3 protein is CAGGGADTQYF. Written as DNA, the CDR3 is TGTGCCGGCGGGGGGGCAGATACGCAGTATTTT. Full variable domain (remainder filled in from reference TRBV28 and TRBJ2-3): DVKVTQSSRYLVKRTGEKVFLECVQDMDHENMFWYRQDPGLGLRLIYFSYDVKMKEKGDIPEGYSVSREKKERFSLILESASTNQTSMYLCAGGGADTQYFGPGTRLTVL.

This rearrangement joins TRBV5-1 to TRBJ1-2; D gene unclear. Trimming took off 4 bases at V and 1 base at J, with 8 bases between the two ends. Germline assignment: CDR1 SGHRS and CDR2 YFSETQ. This CDR3 contains 13 residues. The CDR3 sequence: CASSQSLNYGYTF. DNA of the CDR3: TGCGCCAGCAGCCAGTCCCTTAACTATGGCTACACCTTC.

This chain uses TRBV7-3 with TRBJ2-5; 7 nucleotides match TRBD1. Trimming at V came to 2 bases and at J to 3 bases, leaving 6 bases not matched to a gene. The length of the CDR3 is 15 residues. Germline V gives CDR1 SGHTA, CDR2 FQGTGA. This CDR3 is CASSLGDREKETQYF. CDR3 bases: TGTGCCAGCAGCTTAGGCGACAGGGAGAAAGAGACCCAGTACTTC.

A few counts support this clone. The junction shows a germline mismatch at one end, possibly a read error. The rearrangement joins TRBV20-1 to TRBJ2-5; D not certain. The length of the CDR3 is 13 residues. CDR1 and CDR2 from the germline V gene are DFQATT and SNEGSKA (reference sequence). The CDR3 here is CSASARNQEAQYF. The DNA for the CDR3 is TGCAGTGCTAGTGCGCGGAACCAAGAGGCCCAGTACTTC.

The chain uses TRBV19 and TRBJ1-6; D not certain. V lost 8 bases, J lost 12 bases, and 14 bases lay in between. Germline values: CDR1 LNHDA, CDR2 SQIVND (reference sequence). The CDR3 contains 12 residues. Here the CDR3 reads CASSEPGGPLHF. DNA for the CDR3: TGTGCCAGTTCCGAACCCGGTGGACCCCTCCACTTT.

This sequence joins TRBV2 and TRBJ1-1; D is unresolved. The CDR3 length is 15 residues. CDR1 and CDR2 (germline): SNHLY, FYNNEI. V was cut by 8 bases and J by 1 base, with 17 bases left in between. The CDR3 spells CASSSSGSGNTEAFF. The CDR3 coding sequence is TGTGCCAGCTCATCCTCGGGTTCTGGGAACACTGAAGCTTTCTTT. The complete variable domain, with remaining parts taken from reference TRBV2 and TRBJ1-1, reads EPEVTQTPSHQVTQMGQEVILRCVPISNHLYFYWYRQILGQKVEFLVSFYNNEISEKSEIFDDQFSVERPDGSNFTLKIRSTKLEDSAMYFCASSSSGSGNTEAFFGQGTRLTVV.

This CDR3 reads CASSDPQAADPEAFF. The CDR3 region has the DNA TGTGCCAGCAGCGATCCACAGGCCGCGGACCCTGAAGCTTTCTTT. The genes are TRBV9 and TRBJ1-1; TRBD1 might be the D (5 bases). This CDR3 has 15 residues. Per germline, CDR1 SGDLS and CDR2 YYNGEE. V was trimmed by 3 bases and J by 6 bases, leaving 18 bases between them.

This chain uses TRBV19 with TRBJ2-5; a possible D gene is TRBD2 (6 bases). This CDR3 has 12 residues. Trimming took 8 bases from V and 1 from J, leaving 8 bases between them. Germline loops: CDR1 LNHDA, CDR2 SQIVND (reference sequence). The CDR3 is CASAGSQETQYF. The CDR3 nucleotides read TGTGCCAGTGCCGGGAGCCAAGAGACCCAGTACTTC.

The CDR3 DNA reads as TGTGCCAGCAGTGAAGCAATTGGGGGCTTCGGTGGCTACACCTTC. Translating gives CASSEAIGGFGGYTF. The chain uses TRBV2 and TRBJ1-2; tentative D call: TRBD1 (6 bases). The length of the CDR3 is 15 residues. Looked up from germline, CDR1 is SNHLY and CDR2 is FYNNEI. Deletions cut 0 bases from V and 7 bases from J, with 15 bases between.

The rearrangement links TRBV18 to TRBJ2-7, with 10 bases that match TRBD1. The CDR3 is made up of 14 amino acids. The V gene's germline CDR1 is KGHSH and CDR2 LQKENI. The ends lost 3 bases at V and 3 bases at J; junction bases unmatched: 2. The CDR3 nucleotides are TGTGCCAGCTCACCTGGACAGGGGGACTACGAGCAGTACTTC. This gives the protein CASSPGQGDYEQYF. Based on the CDR3 plus reference TRBV18 and TRBJ2-7, the full variable domain is NAGVMQNPRHLVRRRGQEARLRCSPMKGHSHVYWYRQLPEEGLKFMVYLQKENIIDESGMPKERFSAEFPKEGPSILRIQQVVRGDSAAYFCASSPGQGDYEQYFGPGTRLTVT.

The chain is built from TRBV4-2 and TRBJ2-5, with a weak D call TRBD2 (6 bases). Trimming removed 0 bases from V and 2 bases from J, with 13 bases in between. The germline V gene encodes CDR1 LGHNA and CDR2 YNFKEQ. The CDR3 loop spans 16 amino acids. CDR3 DNA sequence: TGTGCCAGCAGCCAAGATCGGGACGGGAGACAAGAGACCCAGTACTTC. Amino acids: CASSQDRDGRQETQYF.

The rearrangement links TRBV6-5 to TRBJ2-7, with 8 positions matching TRBD2. Germline loops: CDR1 MNHEY, CDR2 SVGAGI. J was trimmed by 6 bases and V by 5 bases; bases with no gene match: 6. This CDR3 contains 13 residues. Written as DNA, the CDR3 is TGTGCCAGCAGTCGTGGACTAGCCTCCGAGCAGTACTTC. It specifies CASSRGLASEQYF.

The CDR3 DNA is TGTGCCAGCTCACCACCAAACAGGGCGGCCGGGGAGCTGTTTTTT. As protein: CASSPPNRAAGELFF. The chain joins TRBV18 to TRBJ2-2, with a weak D call TRBD1 (6 bases). The V and J ends lost 0 bases and 6 bases respectively, with 11 bases between them. Germline values: CDR1 KGHSH, CDR2 LQKENI. The CDR3 consists of 15 residues.

This chain uses TRBV28 with TRBJ1-5; 7 bases are shared with TRBD1. Per the germline V gene, CDR1 is MDHEN and CDR2 is SYDVKM. This CDR3 spans 15 amino acids. Trimming took 2 bases from V and 6 from J; bases not matched to a gene: 7. DNA for the CDR3: TGTGCCAGCAGTTTAATGTCAGGGGGTGGTCAGCCCCAGCATTTT. Translating it yields CASSLMSGGGQPQHF.

The table lists this clone with a count of one. The chain employs TRBV9 and TRBJ2-2, with D perhaps matching TRBD1 (6 bases). With 0 bases removed from V and 0 bases from J, the gap between germline ends came to 15 bases. The length of the CDR3 is 18 residues. In germline, CDR1 is SGDLS, CDR2 YYNGEE. CDR3 sequence (DNA): TGTGCCAGCAGCGTAGATCGGACAGCGGTAGCGAACACCGGGGAGCTGTTTTTT. This encodes CASSVDRTAVANTGELFF.

The J gene is TRBJ1-4, the V gene TRBV11-2; a possible D gene is TRBD1 (5 bases). The CDR3 totals 17 residues. Trimming cost V 4 bases and J 4 bases, with 19 bases left between them. The germline CDR1 and CDR2 sequences are SGHAT and FQNNGV. The CDR3 region has the DNA TGTGCCAGCAGCTCCCTCGCTGGCGGGACGGTTAATGAAAAACTGTTTTTT. This translates into CASSSLAGGTVNEKLFF. The full variable domain, its missing parts supplied by reference TRBV11-2 and TRBJ1-4, is EAGVAQSPRYKIIEKRQSVAFWCNPISGHATLYWYQQILGQGPKLLIQFQNNGVVDDSQLPKDRFSAERLKGVDSTLKIQPAKLEDSAVYLCASSSLAGGTVNEKLFFGSGTQLSVL.

The chain combines TRBV13 with TRBJ2-5; 12 bases are shared with TRBD1. CDR1 and CDR2 from the germline V gene are PRHDT and FYEKMQ (reference sequence). This CDR3 has 15 amino acids. V lost 5 bases, J lost 5 bases, and 6 bases stayed unmatched. The CDR3 DNA reads TGTGCCAGCAGCCGGGACAGGGGGCAGCACGAGACCCAGTACTTC. Its translation: CASSRDRGQHETQYF. The complete variable domain, with remaining parts taken from reference TRBV13 and TRBJ2-5, reads AAGVIQSPRHLIKEKRETATLKCYPIPRHDTVYWYQQGPGQDPQFLISFYEKMQSDKGSIPDRFSAQQFSDYHSELNMSSLELGDSALYFCASSRDRGQHETQYFGPGTRLLVL.

V gene TRBV3-1 (or the pseudogene TRBV3-2) combines with J gene TRBJ2-5, with D maybe TRBD2 (5 bases). V dropped 2 bases and J dropped 6 bases, with 16 bases sitting between them. This CDR3 spans 15 amino acids. CDR1 LGHDT and CDR2 YNNKEL come from the germline V gene (reference sequence). DNA for the CDR3: TGTGCCAGCAGCCAATTGAAAGAGGGATCAAAGACCCAGTACTTC. Protein product: CASSQLKEGSKTQYF.

The chain combines TRBV24-1 with TRBJ2-1; D perhaps matches TRBD1 (5 bases). Germline V CDR1 and CDR2: KGHDR, SFDVKD. This CDR3 region has 13 residues. The V end was cut by 9 bases, the J end by 0 bases, with 8 bases between. The DNA of the CDR3 is TGTGCCACCTCACAGGACTCCTACAATGAGCAGTTCTTC. It specifies CATSQDSYNEQFF.

The gene calls are TRBV28 and TRBJ1-2, with TRBD1 matching over 8 bases. Germline CDR1 and CDR2: MDHEN and SYDVKM. V lost 5 bases to trimming and J lost 3 bases; unmatched junction nucleotides: 11. The CDR3 has 16 residues. Here the CDR3 reads CASSPLWTGRDYGYTF. Written as DNA, the CDR3 is TGTGCCAGCAGTCCCCTCTGGACAGGGAGGGACTATGGCTACACCTTC.

The chain is built from TRBV9 and TRBJ1-2; 7 bases line up with TRBD1. This CDR3 contains 14 residues. Per germline, CDR1 SGDLS and CDR2 YYNGEE. With 2 bases clipped from V and 5 bases from J, the junction kept 6 bases outside the gene matches. The CDR3 here is CASSVSGTEYGYTF. DNA for the CDR3: TGTGCCAGCAGCGTCTCCGGGACAGAGTATGGCTACACCTTC.

This chain connects TRBV29-1 to TRBJ2-5; D might be TRBD2 (6 bases). Germline V gene data show CDR1 as SQVTM and CDR2 as ANQGSEA. This CDR3 comprises 13 residues. The chain's CDR3 is CSYGLGGGETQYF. The CDR3 nucleotides read TGCAGTTACGGACTCGGGGGTGGGGAGACCCAGTACTTC.

Points on this clone: Different DNA sequences within this sample yield the same CDR3. V is TRBV12-3 or TRBV12-4 and J is TRBJ2-5, with D maybe TRBD1 (5 bases). Deletions cut 2 bases from V and 4 bases from J, with 8 bases between. This CDR3 is built from 13 residues. The CDR3 region is CASSLTGRETQYF. The CDR3 bases are TGTGCCAGCAGTTTAACAGGTCGAGAGACCCAGTACTTC.

On this clone itself: This specimen includes other DNA sequences encoding the same CDR3. This chain links TRBV29-1 with TRBJ1-1; D ambiguous. The germline gives CDR1 SQVTM, CDR2 ANQGSEA. Trimming shortened V by 7 bases and J by 1 base, and 4 bases separated the two germline ends. This CDR3 is built from 10 residues. CDR3 sequence (DNA): TGCAGCGCTCAGAACACTGAAGCTTTCTTT. It translates to CSAQNTEAFF. Full variable domain (rest looked up from reference TRBV29-1 and TRBJ1-1): SAVISQKPSRDICQRGTSLTIQCQVDSQVTMMFWYRQQPGQSLTLIATANQGSEATYESGFVIDKFPISRPNLTFSTLTVSNMSPEDSSIYLCSAQNTEAFFGQGTRLTVV.

This sequence joins TRBV12-3 or TRBV12-4 and TRBJ1-2; tentative D call: TRBD1 (6 bases). Trimming took 7 bases from V and 2 from J, leaving 11 bases between them. The CDR3 is 13 amino acids. CDR3 sequence reads: CASTPDSNYGYTF. The CDR3 DNA follows: TGTGCCAGCACACCGGACAGCAACTATGGCTACACCTTC.

The rearrangement links TRBV7-3 to TRBJ2-3; 7 nucleotides line up with TRBD2. V shed 5 bases, J shed 2 bases, and the junction held 4 bases outside the gene matches. The CDR3 has 14 amino acids. CDR1 and CDR2 (germline): SGHTA, FQGTGA. The CDR3 protein is CASSPRGDTDTQYF. The CDR3, as DNA: TGTGCCAGCAGCCCCCGGGGGGACACAGATACGCAGTATTTT.

V is TRBV29-1 and J is TRBJ2-3, with no clear D. V shed 2 bases and J shed 3 bases, with 3 bases lying between them. The germline V gene has CDR1 SQVTM and CDR2 ANQGSEA. The CDR3 covers 11 residues. CDR3 sequence: CSVERTDTQYF. The DNA for the CDR3 is TGCAGCGTTGAACGGACAGATACGCAGTATTTT.